A single sample is the source of the 10 T cell receptor beta chains below, sequenced in a study of T cells after yellow fever vaccination (dated by TCRdb to the late 2010s). What this sample's treatment or condition label stands for: live attenuated yellow fever vaccine strain. The library was prepared using 5' RACE. TCRdb records Illumina HiSeq 2500 as the sequencer. TCRdb itself trimmed the public reads at Q25 with fastp, ran MiXCR and retained productive beta chains. Records with the same CDR3 protein are collapsed into one entry carrying the most frequent genes and DNA. The sample records under 55,000 distinct CDR3 sequences, 6.6% of which are singletons. The ten top clones hold less than 25% of the sample. The source material was CD8+ T cells not binding an NS4B(214-222) dextramer, sorted from PBMCs, sampled about 49 days after the first yellow fever vaccination. The sample's cell subset or site, from its label and the paper: NS4B epitope dextramer-negative CD8 T cells. These receptors were collected from a man between 18 and 29 years old who received the YFV17D yellow fever vaccine.

Remarks on this clonotype: At one boundary the junction diverges from the germline segment, which might be a read error. V usage is TRBV6-5 and J usage is TRBJ2-7; 7 bases are a match to TRBD1. The length of the CDR3 is 14 residues. Germline lookup yields CDR1 MNHEY and CDR2 SVGAGI. This CDR3 reads CASSHSGDSYEQYF. In DNA form, the CDR3 reads TGTGCCAGCAGTCACTCCGGGGACAGCTACGAGCAGTACTTC.

This clonotype was seen at least ten times. The chain combines TRBV6-1 with TRBJ2-7, with TRBD1 identical over 9 bases. Germline CDR1 MNHNS, CDR2 SASEGT. Trimming took 1 base from V and 5 from J; bases not matched to a gene: 9. The CDR3 consists of 16 residues. CDR3 in DNA: TGTGCCAGCAGTGAAGAAGAGGGGACAGGGTCGCACGAGCAGTACTTC. Translation gives CASSEEEGTGSHEQYF.

There are many counts of this clonotype. V and J are TRBV5-1 and TRBJ2-6; possibly TRBD2 for D (5 bases). Germline assignment: CDR1 SGHRS and CDR2 YFSETQ. Trimming removed 1 base from V and 0 bases from J, with 14 bases in between. The CDR3 runs 18 residues. The CDR3 bases are TGCGCCAGCAGCTTGAGGGAGCGGAGCGACTCTGGGGCCAACGTCCTGACTTTC. This gives the protein CASSLRERSDSGANVLTF. The whole variable domain, filled in from reference TRBV5-1 and TRBJ2-6, reads KAGVTQTPRYLIKTRGQQVTLSCSPISGHRSVSWYQQTPGQGLQFLFEYFSETQRNKGNFPGRFSGRQFSNSRSEMNVSTLELGDSALYLCASSLRERSDSGANVLTFGAGSRLTVL.

A few counts support this clonotype. V usage is TRBV11-2 and J usage is TRBJ1-6; no clear D. The CDR3 is 13 residues long. V was shortened by 1 base and J by 11 bases, with 9 bases between the two germline ends. In germline, CDR1 is SGHAT, CDR2 FQNNGV. The CDR3 nucleotides read TGTGCCAGCAGCTTAGTTGGTACGACACCCCTCCACTTT. It specifies CASSLVGTTPLHF.

This clonotype was detected many times. The gene calls are TRBV2 and TRBJ2-1; tentatively, D is TRBD1 or TRBD2 (5 bases each). Trimming shortened V by 8 bases and J by 9 bases, and 23 bases separated the two germline ends. Germline CDR1 is SNHLY and CDR2 is FYNNEI. This CDR3 has 15 amino acids. CDR3 residues: CASEGSGAGSVEQFF. DNA for the CDR3: TGTGCCAGCGAAGGATCCGGGGCAGGGTCGGTTGAGCAGTTCTTC. The full variable domain, in which reference TRBV2 and TRBJ2-1 provide the parts outside the CDR3, is EPEVTQTPSHQVTQMGQEVILRCVPISNHLYFYWYRQILGQKVEFLVSFYNNEISEKSEIFDDQFSVERPDGSNFTLKIRSTKLEDSAMYFCASEGSGAGSVEQFFGPGTRLTVL.

There are many counts of this clonotype. The chain employs TRBV7-6 and TRBJ2-1, with 9 nucleotides matching TRBD2. The CDR3 is 18 residues long. Per germline, CDR1 SGHVS and CDR2 FNYEAQ. The V and J ends lost 2 bases and 8 bases, in that order; junction bases with no gene match: 16. Here the CDR3 reads CASSLRPIAGALDDEQFF. The CDR3 DNA reads TGTGCCAGCAGCTTAAGGCCTATAGCGGGGGCCCTCGACGATGAGCAGTTCTTC.

This clonotype was found many times. The rearrangement links TRBV4-3 to TRBJ1-1; no clear D gene. Trimming took 3 bases from V and 1 from J, leaving 9 bases between them. Germline V gene data show CDR1 as LGHNA and CDR2 as YSLEER. The CDR3 extends over 14 amino acids. CDR3 protein: CASSHEDENTEAFF. The DNA for the CDR3 is TGCGCCAGCAGCCATGAGGACGAGAACACTGAAGCTTTCTTT.

The chain uses TRBV4-1 and TRBJ2-5; D ambiguous. CDR1 and CDR2 from the germline V gene are MGHRA and YSYEKL. With 4 bases removed from V and 5 bases from J, the gap between germline ends came to 17 bases. CDR3 size: 15 residues. This CDR3 is CASSPQGTFSETQYF. The CDR3, as DNA: TGCGCCAGCAGCCCTCAAGGCACGTTCTCCGAGACCCAGTACTTC.

The V and J genes are TRBV5-1 and TRBJ1-2, with D tentatively TRBD1 (5 bases). This CDR3 is built from 15 residues. Germline V lookup: CDR1 SGHRS, CDR2 YFSETQ. V lost 4 bases to trimming and J lost 4 bases, with 17 bases between them. In DNA, the CDR3 is TGCGCCAGCAGCGGGGGGACTGGACAACCCTATGGCTACACCTTC. It codes for CASSGGTGQPYGYTF.

This clonotype was seen more than once but under ten times. V is TRBV19 and J is TRBJ2-7; TRBD1 aligns across 7 bases. Germline V gene data show CDR1 as LNHDA and CDR2 as SQIVND (reference sequence). The length of the CDR3 is 14 residues. V lost 5 bases, J lost 1 base, and 5 bases stayed unmatched. The CDR3 DNA is TGTGCCAGTAGTCCGACAGGGAAGTCCTACGAGCAGTACTTC. This encodes CASSPTGKSYEQYF.